These 10 T cell receptor beta chains originate from one sample sequenced in a study of blood T cells in healthy people across ages. Combining a sample-barcoded 5' primer with a J-beta primer mix, a second PCR ran for about 7 to 12 cycles. TCRdb fed the 5' RACE reads into MiXCR, producing one record per CDR3 protein. This sample has about 730,000 distinct CDR3 sequences; roughly 41% occur once, and the top ten carry around a fifth. The sample taken for sequencing was blood. These receptors were collected from a woman aged 60-75 years in good health.

This clonotype was seen more than once but under ten times. The chain combines TRBV6-2 or TRBV6-3 with TRBJ2-1, with D possibly TRBD1 on 6 matching bases. Trimming stripped 5 bases from V and 5 bases from J, with 25 bases between. Germline CDR1 reads MNHEY; CDR2 reads SVGEGT. The CDR3 runs to 18 residues. CDR3 nucleotides: TGTGCCAGCAGTCCGCCATCTCTTACAGGGTCTCCAAACAATGAGCAGTTCTTC. It specifies CASSPPSLTGSPNNEQFF.

This rearrangement joins TRBV9 to TRBJ2-2; TRBD2 matches at 8 bases. V trimming: 5 bases; J trimming: 5 bases; junction bases outside the gene matches: 2. CDR1 is SGDLS, CDR2 YYNGEE, per germline. The CDR3 spans 13 residues. The CDR3 protein is CASRSGGTGELFF. The DNA for the CDR3 is TGTGCCAGCAGGAGCGGGGGTACCGGGGAGCTGTTTTTT. Together with reference TRBV9 and TRBJ2-2, the CDR3 gives the full variable domain: DSGVTQTPKHLITATGQRVTLRCSPRSGDLSVYWYQQSLDQGLQFLIQYYNGEERAKGNILERFSAQQFPDLHSELNLSSLELGDSALYFCASRSGGTGELFFGEGSRLTVL.

This clonotype was counted between two and nine times. The chain couples TRBV9 to TRBJ2-1; 9 bases agree with TRBD2. Trimming cost V 5 bases and J 3 bases; bases outside gene matches: 6. The CDR3 is 15 amino acids. Per germline, CDR1 SGDLS and CDR2 YYNGEE. CDR3 sequence reads: CASSAAGGLYNEQFF. CDR3 in DNA: TGTGCCAGCAGTGCAGCGGGGGGTCTCTACAATGAGCAGTTCTTC.

Only a few counts were recorded for this clonotype. V gene TRBV20-1 combines with J gene TRBJ2-5; the match to TRBD2 covers 12 bases. With V trimmed by 5 bases and J by 1 base, 2 bases remained unmatched. This CDR3 comprises 14 residues. CDR1 is DFQATT and CDR2 is SNEGSKA in the germline V gene (reference sequence). CDR3 region: CSALTSGGQETQYF. CDR3 nucleotides: TGCAGTGCTTTGACTAGCGGGGGCCAAGAGACCCAGTACTTC.

J is TRBJ2-7 and V is TRBV7-9; D possibly corresponds to TRBD1 (5 bases). CDR1 SEHNR and CDR2 FQNEAQ come from the germline V gene (reference sequence). The CDR3 is 14 residues long. Trimming removed 5 bases from V and 1 base from J, with 12 bases in between. The CDR3, as DNA: TGTGCCAGCAGCAAAGGCGACAGATCCTACGAGCAGTACTTC. Protein: CASSKGDRSYEQYF.

This clonotype was counted only a few times. The chain is built from TRBV4-2 and TRBJ2-6; no clear D gene. CDR1 and CDR2 from the germline V gene are LGHNA and YNFKEQ. The ends were cut back, 1 base at V and 0 bases at J, with 4 bases in the middle. The length of the CDR3 is 15 residues. CDR3 DNA: TGTGCCAGCAGCCAAGTCATCTCTGGGGCCAACGTCCTGACTTTC. This sequence encodes CASSQVISGANVLTF.

The chain recombines TRBV28 with TRBJ2-4; possibly TRBD1 for D (6 bases). The J call could be wrong; TRBJ2-7 is a better fit for the DNA end. CDR1 and CDR2 (germline): MDHEN, SYDVKM. The CDR3 has 13 residues. CDR3 bases: TGTGCCAGCAGTTTACCACAGGGCTACGAGCAGTACTTC. Its translation is CASSLPQGYEQYF.

The chain carries TRBV4-1 and TRBJ2-7, with D hard to call. The CDR3 spans 13 residues. The V end lost 0 bases, the J end lost 3 bases, and 6 bases lay between the germline ends. Germline CDR1 MGHRA, CDR2 YSYEKL. CDR3 sequence (DNA): TGCGCCAGCAGCCAAGAAGTGCTCTACGAGCAGTACTTC. As protein: CASSQEVLYEQYF.

This sequence joins TRBV12-3 or TRBV12-4 and TRBJ2-1; D gene uncertain. The DNA end is a closer match to TRBJ2-7, so the J assignment may be wrong. The CDR3 contains 16 residues. The CDR3 region is CASSPPGVSSYNEQYF. The CDR3 region has the DNA TGTGCCAGCAGCCCTCCCGGCGTGAGCTCCTACAATGAGCAGTACTTC.

Ten or more counts support this clonotype. The chain uses TRBV18 and TRBJ2-1, with 10 bases that match TRBD2. CDR3 length: 15 amino acids. The V segment lost 4 bases and the J segment 5 bases; nucleotides outside the gene matches: 5. Germline lookup yields CDR1 KGHSH and CDR2 LQKENI. Here the CDR3 DNA reads TGTGCCAGCTCACGGACTAGCGGATGGGACAATGAGCAGTTCTTC. Protein sequence: CASSRTSGWDNEQFF.